These T cell receptor beta chains were read from a single sample in a study of graft-versus-host responses after intestinal transplantation. Profiling relied on immunoSEQ multiplex PCR, and the TCRdb table lists in-frame clones only, not all of them. The sample shows some 120,000 clones, 85% to 95% of them seen only once. These TCRs' antigens remain unknown. The sample here was unstimulated CD8+ T cells sorted from spleen or lymph node cells, taken before transplant. The source of these receptors is a human donor who was the organ donor for an intestinal transplant. The CDR3 runs from the conserved cysteine through the conserved F or W. A D gene is named only where the DNA matches it firmly. Expanded clones get a size class; other rows say once, few or many, or leave the size out.

clone_size | j_call | d_call | v_call | cdr3_aa | cdr3_nt
. | TRBJ2-7 | . | TRBV13 | CASSLVRAEQYF | TGTGCCAGCAGCTTAGTGAGGGCCGAGCAGTACTTC
. | TRBJ2-1 | . | TRBV30 | CAWSFEVSYNEQFF | TGTGCCTGGAGTTTCGAGGTATCCTACAATGAGCAGTTCTTC
. | TRBJ2-5 | . | TRBV27 | CASSTRPRKTSYETQYF | TGTGCCAGCAGTACTCGCCCTAGGAAAACCTCTTATGAGACCCAGTACTTC
. | TRBJ2-7 | . | TRBV9 | CASSVEAGSYEQYF | TGTGCCAGCAGCGTAGAGGCAGGTTCCTACGAGCAGTACTTC
once | TRBJ2-1 | . | TRBV5-1 | CASSLWGNNEQFF | TGCGCCAGCAGCTTGTGGGGTAACAATGAGCAGTTCTTC
. | TRBJ2-2 | TRBD1 | TRBV19 | CASSTNPDRENTGELFF | TGTGCCAGTAGTACAAACCCGGACAGGGAGAACACCGGGGAGCTGTTTTTT
. | TRBJ2-1 | TRBD2 | TRBV10-3 | CAIRVTSGTNNEQFF | TGTGCCATCAGGGTGACTAGCGGAACCAACAATGAGCAGTTCTTC
. | TRBJ2-7 | TRBD1 | TRBV7-9 | CASSPLTGGSYEQYF | TGTGCCAGCAGCCCTTTGACAGGGGGATCCTACGAGCAGTACTTC
. | TRBJ1-3 | . | TRBV28 | CASSPTGGNTIYF | TGTGCCAGCAGTCCAACAGGGGGAAACACCATATATTTT
. | TRBJ2-7 | . | TRBV19 | CASSISEGFYEQYF | TGTGCCAGTAGTATCTCAGAGGGGTTCTACGAGCAGTACTTC
. | TRBJ2-1 | TRBD2 | TRBV27 | CASALGGGTVEQFF | TGTGCCAGCGCCCTTGGGGGAGGGACCGTTGAGCAGTTCTTC
. | TRBJ2-1 | TRBD2 | TRBV27 | CASSVTSGNSYNEQFF | TGTGCCAGCAGCGTAACTAGCGGAAACTCCTACAATGAGCAGTTCTTC
. | TRBJ1-5 | . | TRBV6-1 | CASSYGARQPQHF | TGTGCCAGCAGTTATGGGGCAAGGCAGCCCCAGCATTTT
. | TRBJ2-5 | . | TRBV20-1 | CSARRETQYF | TGCAGTGCCCGGAGGGAGACCCAGTACTTC
. | TRBJ2-2 | TRBD2 | TRBV27 | CASRDSGRAGELFF | TGTGCCAGCAGGGATAGCGGGAGGGCCGGGGAGCTGTTTTTT
. | TRBJ2-7 | TRBD1 | TRBV11-2 | CASSLGQGVDEQYF | TGTGCCAGCAGCTTAGGACAGGGGGTCGACGAGCAGTACTTC
. | TRBJ2-1 | . | TRBV11-2 | CASSPKPAHSSYNEQFF | TGTGCCAGCAGCCCCAAACCGGCCCACTCGTCCTACAATGAGCAGTTCTTC
. | TRBJ1-2 | . | TRBV6-5 | CASSLGGEGAYGYTF | TGTGCCAGCAGTTTGGGCGGGGAGGGAGCCTATGGCTACACCTTC
. | TRBJ1-1 | TRBD1 | TRBV7-2 | CASSSTGEDTEAFF | TGTGCCAGCAGCTCGACAGGGGAGGATACTGAAGCTTTCTTT
. | TRBJ2-2 | TRBD1 | TRBV7-2 | CASSSRQGPTGELFF | TGTGCCAGCAGCTCCAGACAGGGCCCCACCGGGGAGCTGTTTTTT
once | TRBJ2-3 | . | TRBV4-1 | CASSQEAYTDTQYF | TGCGCCAGCAGCCAAGAGGCCTACACAGATACGCAGTATTTT
. | TRBJ2-1 | TRBD2 | TRBV4-1 | CASSQAPPSGSSEQFF | TGCGCCAGCAGCCAAGCCCCCCCTAGCGGGAGCAGTGAGCAGTTCTTC